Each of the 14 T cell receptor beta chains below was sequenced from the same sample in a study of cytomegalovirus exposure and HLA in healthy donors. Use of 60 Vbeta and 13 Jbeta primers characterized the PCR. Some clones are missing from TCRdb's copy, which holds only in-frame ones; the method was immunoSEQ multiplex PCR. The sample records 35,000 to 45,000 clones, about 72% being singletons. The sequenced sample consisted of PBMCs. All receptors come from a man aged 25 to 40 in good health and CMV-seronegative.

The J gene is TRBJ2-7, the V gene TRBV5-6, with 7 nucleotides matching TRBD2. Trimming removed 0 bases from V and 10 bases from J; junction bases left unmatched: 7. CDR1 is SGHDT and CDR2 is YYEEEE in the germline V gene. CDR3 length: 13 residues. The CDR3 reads CASSLEVGGVQYF. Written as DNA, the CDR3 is TGTGCCAGCAGCTTGGAGGTTGGGGGGGTTCAGTACTTC.

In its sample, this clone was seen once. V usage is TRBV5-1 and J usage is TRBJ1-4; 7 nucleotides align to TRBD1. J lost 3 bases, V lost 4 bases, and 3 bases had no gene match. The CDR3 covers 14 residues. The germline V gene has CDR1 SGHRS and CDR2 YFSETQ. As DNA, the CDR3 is TGCGCCAGCAGCCTACAGGGGTCTAATGAAAAACTGTTTTTT. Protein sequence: CASSLQGSNEKLFF.

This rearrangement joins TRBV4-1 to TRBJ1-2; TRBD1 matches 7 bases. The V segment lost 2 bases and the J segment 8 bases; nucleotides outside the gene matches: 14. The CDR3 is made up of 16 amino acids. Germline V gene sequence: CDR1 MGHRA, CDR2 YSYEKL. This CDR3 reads CASSQYPGQAPTGYTF. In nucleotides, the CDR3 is TGCGCCAGCAGCCAATACCCCGGACAGGCCCCAACGGGCTACACCTTC.

CDR3 in DNA: TGTGCCAGCAGTTACGGGACAGGGGGCAAATATGGCTACACCTTC. This translates into CASSYGTGGKYGYTF. The chain carries TRBV6-5 and TRBJ1-2; 12 nucleotides line up with TRBD1. The CDR3 has 15 residues. J was trimmed by 5 bases and V by 2 bases; bases with no gene match: 3. Germline CDR1 is MNHEY and CDR2 is SVGAGI.

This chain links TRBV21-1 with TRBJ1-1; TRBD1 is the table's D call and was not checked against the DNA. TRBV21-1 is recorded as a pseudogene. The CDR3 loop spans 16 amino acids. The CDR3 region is CASSRPLGQGNTEAFF. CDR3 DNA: TGTGCCAGCAGCAGACCCCTAGGACAGGGGAACACTGAAGCTTTCTTT.

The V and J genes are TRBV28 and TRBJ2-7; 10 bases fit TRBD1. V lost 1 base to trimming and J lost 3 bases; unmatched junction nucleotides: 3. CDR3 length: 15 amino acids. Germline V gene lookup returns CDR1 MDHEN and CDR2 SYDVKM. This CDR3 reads CASSLFRTGGYEQYF. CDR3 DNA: TGTGCCAGCAGTTTATTCCGGACAGGGGGCTACGAGCAGTACTTC.

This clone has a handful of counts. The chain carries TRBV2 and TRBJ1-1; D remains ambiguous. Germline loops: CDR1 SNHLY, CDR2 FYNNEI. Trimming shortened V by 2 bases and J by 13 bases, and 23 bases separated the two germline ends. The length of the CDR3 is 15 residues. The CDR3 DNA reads TGTGCCAGCAGTGAACAGCGGGGAGGGCAGAATATGCTTTTCTTT. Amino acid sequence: CASSEQRGGQNMLFF.

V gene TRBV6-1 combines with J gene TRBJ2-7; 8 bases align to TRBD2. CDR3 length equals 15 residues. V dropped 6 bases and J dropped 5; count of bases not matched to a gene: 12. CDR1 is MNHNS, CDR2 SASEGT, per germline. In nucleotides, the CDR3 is TGTGCCAGCAGGTTGGGGATAAGCGGGAGCCACGAGCAGTACTTC. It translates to CASRLGISGSHEQYF.

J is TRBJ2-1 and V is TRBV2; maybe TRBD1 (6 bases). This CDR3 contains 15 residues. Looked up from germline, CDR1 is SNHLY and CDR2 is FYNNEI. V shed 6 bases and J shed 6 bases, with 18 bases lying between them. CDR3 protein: CASRGGTRSGNEQFF. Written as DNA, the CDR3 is TGTGCCAGCAGGGGTGGGACACGGAGCGGCAATGAGCAGTTCTTC. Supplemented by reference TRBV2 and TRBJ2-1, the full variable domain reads EPEVTQTPSHQVTQMGQEVILRCVPISNHLYFYWYRQILGQKVEFLVSFYNNEISEKSEIFDDQFSVERPDGSNFTLKIRSTKLEDSAMYFCASRGGTRSGNEQFFGPGTRLTVL.

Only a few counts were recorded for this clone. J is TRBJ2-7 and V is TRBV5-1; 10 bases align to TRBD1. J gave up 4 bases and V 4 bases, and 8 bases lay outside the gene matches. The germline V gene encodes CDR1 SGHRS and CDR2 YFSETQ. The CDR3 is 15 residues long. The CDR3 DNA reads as TGCGCCAGCAGCCAAAGGACAGGGGGGGGGTACGAGCAGTACTTC. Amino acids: CASSQRTGGGYEQYF.

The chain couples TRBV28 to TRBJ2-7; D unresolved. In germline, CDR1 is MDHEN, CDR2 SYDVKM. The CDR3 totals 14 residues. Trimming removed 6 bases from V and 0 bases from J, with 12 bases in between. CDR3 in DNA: TGTGCCAGCAGCTTGGGTGCTAGCTCCTACGAGCAGTACTTC. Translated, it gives CASSLGASSYEQYF.

For the CDR3, the DNA is TGTGCCAGCTCACCACCGCTTTCGGTCCCCTACGAGCAGTACTTC. Protein sequence: CASSPPLSVPYEQYF. The J gene is TRBJ2-7, the V gene TRBV18; D unclear. The CDR3 covers 15 residues. Trimming removed 0 bases from V and 2 bases from J, with 11 bases in between. Per germline, CDR1 KGHSH and CDR2 LQKENI.

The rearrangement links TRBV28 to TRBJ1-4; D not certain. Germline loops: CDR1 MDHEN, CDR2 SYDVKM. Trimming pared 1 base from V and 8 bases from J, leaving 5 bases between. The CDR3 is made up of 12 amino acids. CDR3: CASSLSGEKLFF. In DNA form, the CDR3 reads TGTGCCAGCAGTTTATCCGGGGAAAAACTGTTTTTT.

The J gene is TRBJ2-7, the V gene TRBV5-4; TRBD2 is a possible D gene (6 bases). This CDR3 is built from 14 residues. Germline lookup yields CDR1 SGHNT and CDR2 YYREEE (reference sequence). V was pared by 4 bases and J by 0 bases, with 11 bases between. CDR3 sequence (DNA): TGTGCCAGCAGCCTTGGGAGGAGCTCCTACGAGCAGTACTTC. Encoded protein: CASSLGRSSYEQYF.